A selection of T cell receptor beta chains follows, all from one sample in a study of T cell repertoires in cytomegalovirus infection. MiXCR was run by TCRdb on the reads, yielding one entry per CDR3 protein. The table shows about 920,000 distinct CDR3 sequences, with around 30% occurring only once. For these receptors, no antigen is known. Specimen: cultured CD8+ T cells from PBMCs, collected from culture after CMV antigen stimulation. These TCRs come from a human donor in good health (CMV status not recorded). Some clones in this sample may be carry-over from other donors' samples. Each CDR3 is given with its conserved first and last residue.

j_call: TRBJ2-5; v_call: TRBV6-5; cdr3_aa: CASSYSSGVETQYF
j_call: TRBJ1-4; v_call: TRBV4-3; cdr3_aa: CASSRADSEKLFF
j_call: TRBJ1-2; v_call: TRBV7-2; cdr3_aa: CASTPTGENYGYTF
j_call: TRBJ2-1; v_call: TRBV20-1; cdr3_aa: CSARATESSYNEQFF
j_call: TRBJ2-5; v_call: TRBV7-9; cdr3_aa: CASLPSRQETQYF
j_call: TRBJ2-5; v_call: TRBV7-8; cdr3_aa: CASSSLLTQYF
j_call: TRBJ1-2; v_call: TRBV7-2; cdr3_aa: CASSLEAGVGAPYGYTF
j_call: TRBJ2-7; v_call: TRBV9; cdr3_aa: CASSPRGSVDEQYF
j_call: TRBJ1-4; v_call: TRBV7-8; cdr3_aa: CASSLVPGRGEKLFF
j_call: TRBJ1-1; v_call: TRBV9; cdr3_aa: CASSNLDLNTEAFF